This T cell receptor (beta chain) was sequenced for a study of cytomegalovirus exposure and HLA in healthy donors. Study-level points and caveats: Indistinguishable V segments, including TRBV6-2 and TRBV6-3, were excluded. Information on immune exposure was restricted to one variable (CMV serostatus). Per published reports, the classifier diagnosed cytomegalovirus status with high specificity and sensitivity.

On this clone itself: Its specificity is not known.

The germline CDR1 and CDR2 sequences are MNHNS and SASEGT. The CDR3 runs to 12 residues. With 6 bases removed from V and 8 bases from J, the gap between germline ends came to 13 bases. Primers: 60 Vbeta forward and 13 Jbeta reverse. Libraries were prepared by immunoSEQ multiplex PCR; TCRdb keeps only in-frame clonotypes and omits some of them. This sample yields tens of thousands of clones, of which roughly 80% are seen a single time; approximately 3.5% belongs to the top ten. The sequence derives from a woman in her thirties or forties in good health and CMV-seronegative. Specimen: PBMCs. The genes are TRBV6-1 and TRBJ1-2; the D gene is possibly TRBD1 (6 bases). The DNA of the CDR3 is TGTGCCAGCAGGTTACAGGGACACGGCTACACCTTC. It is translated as CASRLQGHGYTF.